Listed below are T cell receptor beta chains from one sample, sequenced in a study of OX40 agonist ivuxolimab in advanced cancers. Sequencing used immunoSEQ multiplex PCR; TCRdb keeps in-frame clones, though not all of them. Of around 130,000 clones listed, over 85% are singletons. The source material was CD4+ or CD8+ T cells sorted from blood, sampled in a trial of the OX40 agonist ivuxolimab. The receptors were gathered from an adult with an advanced solid tumor such as melanoma, head and neck, liver or kidney cancer. CDR3s include the opening cysteine and the closing phenylalanine or tryptophan. Fields, in order: J gene, D gene, clone size, V gene, CDR3 protein, CDR3 DNA. The D gene is left open where the match is weak. Not every row has a clone size; where given, it reads once, few, many or a size class.

TRBJ1-5,.,.,TRBV7-3,CASSLPTQPQHF,TGTGCCAGCAGCTTACCCACACAGCCCCAGCATTTT
TRBJ2-7,.,once,TRBV12-5,CASTRDQAYEQYF,TGTGCTAGTACCCGGGACCAGGCCTACGAGCAGTACTTC
TRBJ2-7,TRBD1,few,TRBV5-1,CASSPVGTGGRGQYF,TGCGCCAGCAGCCCGGTGGGGACAGGGGGCAGGGGGCAGTACTTC
TRBJ2-3,.,.,TRBV27,CASSFLEKSTDTQYF,.
TRBJ1-6,.,.,TRBV11-2,CASSLFAQSLRRDNSPLHF,TGTGCCAGCAGCTTATTTGCACAGTCCCTGAGACGGGATAATTCACCCCTCCACTTT
TRBJ1-2,TRBD1,.,TRBV28,CASSRDSTPQGYTF,TGTGCCAGCAGTCGGGACAGCACCCCTCAGGGCTACACCTTC
TRBJ1-6,.,.,TRBV6-6,CASSYGQIFSPLHF,TGTGCCAGCAGTTACGGACAGATCTTTTCACCCCTCCACTTT
TRBJ1-4,.,.,TRBV18,CASSPSEGANEKLFF,TGTGCCAGCTCACCAAGTGAGGGAGCTAATGAAAAACTGTTTTTT
TRBJ1-4,.,.,TRBV30,CAWRTGSLNEKLFF,TGTGCCTGGAGAACGGGGTCCCTGAATGAAAAACTGTTTTTT
TRBJ2-5,.,.,TRBV4-3,CASSQEGRDETQYF,TGCGCCAGCAGCCAAGAAGGCAGGGACGAGACCCAGTACTTC
TRBJ1-1,TRBD1,.,TRBV19,CASSIGYFRTGEMNTEAFF,TGTGCCAGTAGTATAGGATATTTTAGGACAGGGGAAATGAACACTGAAGCTTTCTTT
TRBJ2-7,TRBD2,once,TRBV2,CASRIGYFEKVSGRYEQYF,TGTGCCAGCAGAATAGGGTATTTTGAGAAGGTTAGCGGGAGGTACGAGCAGTACTTC
TRBJ2-3,TRBD2,.,TRBV19,CASSARGLREEDTQYF,TGTGCCAGTAGTGCCAGGGGTCTGCGGGAGGAAGATACGCAGTATTTT
TRBJ2-1,.,once,TRBV9,CASSVGGSYNEQFF,TGTGCCAGCAGCGTAGGGGGCAGTTACAATGAGCAGTTCTTC
TRBJ2-4,.,.,TRBV11-2,CASSLGQATPHF,TGTGCCAGCAGCTTAGGACAGGCAACGCCTCACTTC
TRBJ1-6,.,.,TRBV7-3,CASSLSGLYSPLHF,TGTGCCAGCAGCTTAAGTGGACTCTATTCACCCCTCCACTTT
TRBJ2-5,.,.,TRBV28,CASSSRLSVKETQYF,TGTGCCAGCAGTTCACGACTTTCCGTAAAAGAGACCCAGTACTTC
TRBJ2-2,TRBD2,.,TRBV9,CASSVAGLAGGTGELFF,TGTGCCAGCAGCGTAGCTGGCCTAGCGGGAGGCACCGGGGAGCTGTTTTTT
TRBJ1-2,.,.,TRBV28,CASSLTGSSSTRGYTF,TGTGCCAGCAGTTTGACCGGGAGCTCTTCGACTCGGGGCTACACCTTC
TRBJ1-2,TRBD1,.,TRBV5-6,CASSFEGAAPGYGYTF,TGTGCCAGCAGCTTCGAGGGGGCGGCCCCTGGCTATGGCTACACCTTC
TRBJ2-1,.,.,TRBV5-1,CASGGLPDNEQFF,TGCGCCAGCGGGGGACTGCCCGACAATGAGCAGTTCTTC
TRBJ2-7,.,once,TRBV13,CASSKIRDRRWSGYEQYF,TGTGCCAGCAGCAAGATCCGGGATCGGCGTTGGTCGGGCTACGAGCAGTACTTC
TRBJ1-4,TRBD1,.,TRBV28,CASRRDRNEKLFF,TGTGCCAGCAGGCGGGACAGGAATGAAAAACTGTTTTTT
TRBJ1-2,.,.,TRBV28,CASSSGDGYTF,TGTGCCAGCAGCTCAGGAGATGGCTACACCTTC
TRBJ1-5,TRBD1,.,TRBV19,CASTRWAGGLNQPQHF,TGTGCCAGTACCCGATGGGCAGGGGGATTAAATCAGCCCCAGCATTTT
TRBJ1-1,.,.,TRBV18,CASSPQWENTEAFF,TGTGCCAGCTCACCACAGTGGGAAAACACTGAAGCTTTCTTT
TRBJ2-7,.,once,TRBV6-4,CASSKRHYEQYF,TGTGCCAGCAGTAAAAGACACTACGAGCAGTACTTC
TRBJ1-6,.,.,TRBV7-2,CASSLAGVRSPLHF,TGTGCCAGCAGCTTAGCGGGGGTTAGGTCACCCCTCCACTTT
TRBJ1-6,.,.,TRBV13,CASRARANNSPLHF,TGTGCCAGCAGGGCACGGGCCAATAATTCACCCCTCCACTTT
TRBJ2-7,TRBD2,.,TRBV28,CACTRGVSYEQYF,TGTGCCTGCACCCGGGGGGTTTCCTACGAGCAGTACTTC
TRBJ1-2,.,.,TRBV7-8,CASSPGHVLGHGYTF,TGTGCCAGCAGCCCCGGACACGTCCTAGGCCATGGCTACACCTTC
TRBJ2-1,.,once,TRBV5-8,CASSLSQLINEQFF,TGTGCCAGCAGCTTGTCTCAGCTAATCAATGAGCAGTTCTTC
TRBJ2-5,.,.,TRBV5-1,CASSLTGDHQETQYF,TGCGCCAGCAGCTTGACGGGGGACCACCAAGAGACCCAGTACTTC
TRBJ2-3,.,.,TRBV6-5,CASSDGGRTDTQYF,TGTGCCAGCAGTGATGGGGGTCGCACAGATACGCAGTATTTT
TRBJ1-5,TRBD1,.,TRBV28,CASSFSRGRPGQPQHF,TGTGCCAGCAGTTTCTCCAGGGGGCGGCCCGGTCAGCCCCAGCATTTT
TRBJ2-5,TRBD2,.,TRBV11-2,CASSYGTTQETQYF,TGTGCCAGCAGCTATGGGACTACTCAAGAGACCCAGTACTTC
TRBJ2-7,TRBD2,.,TRBV10-2,CASEIAGAYEQYF,TGCGCCAGCGAAATAGCGGGAGCCTACGAGCAGTACTTC
TRBJ2-1,.,.,TRBV5-4,CASSFDSYNEQFF,TGTGCCAGCAGCTTTGATAGTTACAATGAGCAGTTCTTC
TRBJ1-3,.,.,TRBV28,CASSPPRGSFHGNTIYF,TGTGCCAGCAGCCCCCCCCGGGGATCCTTCCACGGAAACACCATATATTTT
TRBJ2-1,.,.,TRBV18,CASSAPTTGGDEQFF,TGTGCCAGCTCAGCACCTACCACAGGGGGGGATGAGCAGTTCTTC
TRBJ2-5,.,.,TRBV2,CASREQETQYF,TGTGCCAGCAGGGAACAAGAGACCCAGTACTTC
TRBJ2-7,TRBD1,.,TRBV9,CASSARQGAFYEQYF,TGTGCCAGCAGCGCCAGACAGGGGGCTTTCTACGAGCAGTACTTC